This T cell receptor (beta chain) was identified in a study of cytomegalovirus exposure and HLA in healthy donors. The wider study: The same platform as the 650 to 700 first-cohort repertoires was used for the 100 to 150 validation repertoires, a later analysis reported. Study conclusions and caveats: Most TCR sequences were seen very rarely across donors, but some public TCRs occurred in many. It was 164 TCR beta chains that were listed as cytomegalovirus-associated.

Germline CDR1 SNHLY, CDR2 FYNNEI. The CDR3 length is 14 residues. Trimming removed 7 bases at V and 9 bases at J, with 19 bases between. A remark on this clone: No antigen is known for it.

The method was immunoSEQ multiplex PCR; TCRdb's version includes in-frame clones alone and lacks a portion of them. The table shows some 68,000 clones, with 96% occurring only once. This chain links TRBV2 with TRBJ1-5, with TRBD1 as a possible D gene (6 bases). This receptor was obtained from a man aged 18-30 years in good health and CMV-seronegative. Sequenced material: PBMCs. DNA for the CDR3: TGTGCCAGCATTCTTGGGCAGGGGTCGGGGCCCCAGCATTTT. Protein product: CASILGQGSGPQHF.